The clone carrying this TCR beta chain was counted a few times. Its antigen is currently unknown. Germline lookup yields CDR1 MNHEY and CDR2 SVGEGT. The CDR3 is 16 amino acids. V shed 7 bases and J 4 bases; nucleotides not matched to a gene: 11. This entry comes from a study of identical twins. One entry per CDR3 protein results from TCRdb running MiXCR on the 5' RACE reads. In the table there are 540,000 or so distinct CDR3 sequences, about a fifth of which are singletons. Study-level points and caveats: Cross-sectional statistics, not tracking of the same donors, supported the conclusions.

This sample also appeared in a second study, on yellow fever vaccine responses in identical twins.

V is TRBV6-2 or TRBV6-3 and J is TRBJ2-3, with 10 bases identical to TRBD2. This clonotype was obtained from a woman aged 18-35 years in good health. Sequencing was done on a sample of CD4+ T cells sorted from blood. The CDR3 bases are TGTGCCAGCAAGGCTAGCGGGGGCCCCGGGCCAGATACGCAGTATTTT. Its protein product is CASKASGGPGPDTQYF.